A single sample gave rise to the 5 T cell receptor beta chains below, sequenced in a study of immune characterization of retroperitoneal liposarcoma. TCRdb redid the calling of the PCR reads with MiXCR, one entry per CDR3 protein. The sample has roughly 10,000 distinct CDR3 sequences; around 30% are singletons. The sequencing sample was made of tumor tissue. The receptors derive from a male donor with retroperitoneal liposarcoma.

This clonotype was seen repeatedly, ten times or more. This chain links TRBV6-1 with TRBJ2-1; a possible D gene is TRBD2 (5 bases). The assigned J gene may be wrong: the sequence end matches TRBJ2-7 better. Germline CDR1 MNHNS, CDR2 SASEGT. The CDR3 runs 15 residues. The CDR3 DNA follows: TGTGCCAGCAGTCCCCCCGGGGTTGTGTCGGCTGGGCAGTACTTC. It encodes CASSPPGVVSAGQYF.

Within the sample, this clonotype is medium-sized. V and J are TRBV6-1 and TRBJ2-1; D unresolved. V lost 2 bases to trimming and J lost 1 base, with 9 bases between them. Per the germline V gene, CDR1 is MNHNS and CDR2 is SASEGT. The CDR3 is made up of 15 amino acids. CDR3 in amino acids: CASSETWQSYNEQFF. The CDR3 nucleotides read TGTGCCAGCAGTGAAACATGGCAGTCCTACAATGAGCAGTTCTTC.

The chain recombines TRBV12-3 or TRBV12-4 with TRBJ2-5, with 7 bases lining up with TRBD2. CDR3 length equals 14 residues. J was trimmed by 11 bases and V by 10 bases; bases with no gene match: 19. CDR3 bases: TGTGCCACCCGATTAGCGGGCTTTAACAATGAGCAGTACTTC. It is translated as CATRLAGFNNEQYF.

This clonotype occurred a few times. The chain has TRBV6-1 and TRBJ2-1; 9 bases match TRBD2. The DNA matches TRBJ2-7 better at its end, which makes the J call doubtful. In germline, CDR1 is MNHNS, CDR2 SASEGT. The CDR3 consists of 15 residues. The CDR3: CASSVELAGNYEQYV. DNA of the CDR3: TGTGCCAGCAGTGTTGAGCTAGCGGGGAACTACGAGCAGTACGTC.

The CDR3, as DNA: TGTGCCAGCAGTTATAAGAGGGTCCAAGAGACCCAGTTCTTC. Protein sequence: CASSYKRVQETQFF. The chain is built from TRBV6-1 and TRBJ2-5, with a possible D match to TRBD2 (5 bases). Matching the DNA end better, TRBJ2-1 makes the J call doubtful. CDR3 size: 14 residues. Germline values: CDR1 MNHNS, CDR2 SASEGT.